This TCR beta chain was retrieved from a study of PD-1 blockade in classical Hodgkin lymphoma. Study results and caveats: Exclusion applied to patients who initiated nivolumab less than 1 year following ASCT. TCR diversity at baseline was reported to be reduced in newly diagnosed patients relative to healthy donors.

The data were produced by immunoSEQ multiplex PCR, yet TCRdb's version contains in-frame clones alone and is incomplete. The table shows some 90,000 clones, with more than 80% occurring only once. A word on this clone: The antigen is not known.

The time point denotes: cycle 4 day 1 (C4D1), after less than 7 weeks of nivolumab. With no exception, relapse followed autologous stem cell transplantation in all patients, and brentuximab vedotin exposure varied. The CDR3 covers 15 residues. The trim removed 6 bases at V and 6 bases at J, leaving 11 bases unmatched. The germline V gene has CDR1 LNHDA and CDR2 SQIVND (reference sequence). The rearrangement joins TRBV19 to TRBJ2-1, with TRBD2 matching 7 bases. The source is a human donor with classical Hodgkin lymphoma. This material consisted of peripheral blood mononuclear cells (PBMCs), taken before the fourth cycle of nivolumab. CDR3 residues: CASSPPAGARNEQFF. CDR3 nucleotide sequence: TGTGCCAGTAGCCCTCCTGCGGGAGCTCGCAATGAGCAGTTCTTC.